The entry below describes one T cell receptor beta chain. The V end was cut by 1 base, the J end by 4 bases, with 16 bases between. Looked up from germline, CDR1 is SGHAT and CDR2 is FQDESV (reference sequence). This CDR3 is built from 16 residues. Recruits, aged roughly 18 to 89 years, lived in 24 US areas. In the authors' methods: Amplification of reference gene primers was used by the study to estimate nucleated cell counts. Repertoires were generated with immunoSEQ multiplex PCR, while TCRdb's copy carries only in-frame clones and drops some. V and J calls and clone size are given by that table; D and trimming were obtained from the DNA. The data show more than 300,000 clones, 89% seen once. The sample comes from a study of blood T cell repertoires in COVID-19.

The chain employs TRBV11-1 and TRBJ1-2; no clear D gene. Sequenced input: PBMCs or T cells enriched from blood (not recorded which). The origin of this receptor is a woman aged 25 to 45 who had recovered from COVID-19. The CDR3 DNA sequence: TGTGCCAGCAGCTTAGATTCCACGGCGGGCCTCTATGGCTACACCTTC. Protein product: CASSLDSTAGLYGYTF.